One and the same sample provided the 17 T cell receptor beta chains below, sequenced in a study of blood T cell repertoires in COVID-19. TCRdb's copy holds only in-frame clones and misses some; the assay was immunoSEQ multiplex PCR. Of more than 35,000 clones in the sample, around 86% are singletons; the top ten hold just under 45%. Sequencing input: peripheral blood. The source of these receptors is a woman older than 75 with acute or convalescent COVID-19.

This clone was seen only once. The V gene is TRBV19, the J gene TRBJ1-5, with 7 bases identical to TRBD1. The CDR3 runs 15 residues. CDR1 and CDR2 (germline): LNHDA, SQIVND (reference sequence). V was clipped by 5 bases and J by 7 bases; unmatched bases: 11. The CDR3 DNA sequence: TGTGCCAGTAGTGAGACAGGGCCTCTGTCCCAGCCCCAGCATTTT. Amino acid sequence: CASSETGPLSQPQHF.

The chain couples TRBV2 to TRBJ1-2; tentative D call: TRBD1 (5 bases). Germline CDR1 and CDR2: SNHLY and FYNNEI. The germline V and J ends were trimmed by 6 bases and 4 bases, with 15 bases remaining between them. This CDR3 is built from 14 residues. CDR3 in DNA: TGTGCCAGCAGGGGAGCCTCGGGGGGCTATGGCTACACCTTC. Amino acid sequence: CASRGASGGYGYTF.

The rearrangement links TRBV7-7 to TRBJ2-2; D possibly corresponds to TRBD1 (6 bases). This CDR3 is 13 amino acids long. Trimming left V 5 bases short and J 9 bases short, with 13 bases between. Germline V gene sequence: CDR1 SSHAT, CDR2 FNYEAQ (reference sequence). The CDR3 DNA reads as TGTGCCAGCAGCCCAGCCGGGGACAGGGAGCTGTTTTTT. Its translation: CASSPAGDRELFF.

The V call is TRBV20-1, the J call TRBJ1-2; 9 bases are a match to TRBD1. J gave up 6 bases and V 7 bases, and 3 bases lay outside the gene matches. Germline CDR1 DFQATT, CDR2 SNEGSKA (reference sequence). This CDR3 contains 11 residues. CDR3 in DNA: TGCAGTGTTGACAGGGGGGATGGCTACACCTTC. Translation: CSVDRGDGYTF.

This rearrangement joins TRBV6-5 to TRBJ1-1, with D perhaps TRBD1 (6 bases). This CDR3 has 14 residues. V lost 5 bases and J lost 4, with 14 bases in between. Germline V lookup: CDR1 MNHEY, CDR2 SVGAGI. CDR3 loop: CASSPATGLTEAFF. The CDR3 DNA reads TGTGCCAGCAGTCCCGCCACAGGGCTCACTGAAGCTTTCTTT.

The V and J genes are TRBV2 and TRBJ2-7; no clear D. The CDR3 is made up of 13 amino acids. V gave up 0 bases and J gave up 7 bases, with 10 bases separating them. The germline V gene has CDR1 SNHLY and CDR2 FYNNEI. CDR3 loop: CASSEALEREQYF. CDR3 bases: TGTGCCAGCAGTGAAGCGCTGGAGAGAGAGCAGTACTTC.

V gene TRBV19 combines with J gene TRBJ1-5; D is undetermined. This CDR3 comprises 16 residues. CDR1 and CDR2 (germline): LNHDA, SQIVND (reference sequence). Trimming took 6 bases from V and 4 from J, leaving 19 bases between them. The CDR3 here is CASSQAVGEGNQPQHF. The CDR3, as DNA: TGTGCCAGTAGCCAAGCAGTCGGGGAAGGGAATCAGCCCCAGCATTTT. The full variable domain, completed using reference TRBV19 and TRBJ1-5, is DGGITQSPKYLFRKEGQNVTLSCEQNLNHDAMYWYRQDPGQGLRLIYYSQIVNDFQKGDIAEGYSVSREKKESFPLTVTSAQKNPTAFYLCASSQAVGEGNQPQHFGDGTRLSIL.

The chain recombines TRBV11-2 with TRBJ1-6; D gene uncertain. The V gene lost 6 bases and the J gene lost 6 bases, with 15 bases spanning the gap. CDR3 length: 15 amino acids. CDR1 and CDR2 (germline): SGHAT, FQNNGV. The CDR3 here is CASSPPGVSNSPLHF. In DNA form, the CDR3 reads TGTGCCAGCAGTCCCCCCGGAGTCTCTAATTCACCCCTCCACTTT.

This clone has only one observation. The V and J genes are TRBV6-1 and TRBJ1-2, with D unclear. The CDR3 consists of 14 residues. Germline V gives CDR1 MNHNS, CDR2 SASEGT. V lost 1 base, J lost 7 bases, and 13 bases lay in between. The CDR3 here is CASSEERRRVGYTF. CDR3 in DNA: TGTGCCAGCAGTGAAGAGCGAAGGAGGGTTGGCTACACCTTC.

The CDR3 DNA sequence: TGTGCCAGCAGCTTAGACAGGTCCGAGCAGTACTTC. Translated, it gives CASSLDRSEQYF. V gene TRBV7-2 combines with J gene TRBJ2-7; possible D gene TRBD1, 5 bases. This CDR3 has 12 residues. Germline lookup yields CDR1 SGHTA and CDR2 FQGNSA. V was shortened by 1 base and J by 6 bases, with 7 bases between the two germline ends.

The chain is built from TRBV29-1 and TRBJ2-2; the D gene is possibly TRBD1 (6 bases). CDR1 is SQVTM and CDR2 is ANQGSEA in the germline V gene. The V end was cut by 5 bases, the J end by 5 bases, with 9 bases between. The CDR3 length is 12 residues. Here the CDR3 reads CSVRGGTGELFF. CDR3 coding DNA: TGCAGCGTTCGAGGGGGAACCGGGGAGCTGTTTTTT.

The J gene is TRBJ2-5, the V gene TRBV28, with a tentative D call TRBD1 (7 bases). Germline lookup yields CDR1 MDHEN and CDR2 SYDVKM. Trimming removed 3 bases from V and 2 bases from J, with 13 bases in between. CDR3 size: 15 residues. The CDR3 nucleotides are TGTGCCAGCAGTTTTTGGCGGGGACAGCAAGAGACCCAGTACTTC. This gives the protein CASSFWRGQQETQYF.

The V gene is TRBV9, the J gene TRBJ2-7; tentatively, D is TRBD2 (5 bases). The V gene's germline CDR1 is SGDLS and CDR2 YYNGEE. The length of the CDR3 is 13 residues. V gave up 3 bases and J gave up 0 bases, with 7 bases separating them. The CDR3 reads CASSAGVSYEQYF. The CDR3 region has the DNA TGTGCCAGCAGCGCCGGGGTCTCCTACGAGCAGTACTTC. Variable domain in full (rest from reference TRBV9 and TRBJ2-7): DSGVTQTPKHLITATGQRVTLRCSPRSGDLSVYWYQQSLDQGLQFLIQYYNGEERAKGNILERFSAQQFPDLHSELNLSSLELGDSALYFCASSAGVSYEQYFGPGTRLTVT.

V usage is TRBV20-1 and J usage is TRBJ1-4; TRBD1 aligns across 7 bases. V lost 3 bases and J lost 3; bases outside the gene matches: 7. The V gene's germline CDR1 is DFQATT and CDR2 SNEGSKA (reference sequence). The CDR3 extends over 15 amino acids. CDR3 in amino acids: CSASASGTANEKLFF. DNA of the CDR3: TGCAGTGCTAGTGCTTCCGGGACAGCTAATGAAAAACTGTTTTTT.

This clone was detected only once. Other DNA sequences in this sample translate to the same CDR3. The rearrangement uses TRBV7-2 and TRBJ2-5, with 9 positions matching TRBD1. CDR1 and CDR2 (germline): SGHTA, FQGNSA. This CDR3 region has 15 residues. After removal of 3 bases from V and 2 bases from J, the junction contained 4 bases not matched to a gene. The CDR3 DNA sequence: TGTGCCAGCAGCTTCGACAGGGGGTTACAAGAGACCCAGTACTTC. Protein sequence: CASSFDRGLQETQYF.

The V call is TRBV18, the J call TRBJ2-6; 9 bases map to TRBD2. Losses at the gene ends were 3 bases for V and 0 bases for J; bases not matched to a gene: 6. The CDR3 length is 18 residues. Germline loops: CDR1 KGHSH, CDR2 LQKENI. CDR3 loop: CASSPPAGGSSGANVLTF. DNA of the CDR3: TGTGCCAGCTCACCCCCAGCGGGGGGAAGCTCTGGGGCCAACGTCCTGACTTTC.

This chain connects TRBV30 to TRBJ1-3; 7 bases map to TRBD1. The CDR3 consists of 15 residues. Germline V CDR1 and CDR2: GTSNPN, SVGIG (reference sequence). J gave up 2 bases and V 4 bases, and 8 bases lay outside the gene matches. As DNA, the CDR3 is TGTGCCTGGAATTTCGGAGGGGGCACTGGAAACACCATATATTTT. Translating it yields CAWNFGGGTGNTIYF.